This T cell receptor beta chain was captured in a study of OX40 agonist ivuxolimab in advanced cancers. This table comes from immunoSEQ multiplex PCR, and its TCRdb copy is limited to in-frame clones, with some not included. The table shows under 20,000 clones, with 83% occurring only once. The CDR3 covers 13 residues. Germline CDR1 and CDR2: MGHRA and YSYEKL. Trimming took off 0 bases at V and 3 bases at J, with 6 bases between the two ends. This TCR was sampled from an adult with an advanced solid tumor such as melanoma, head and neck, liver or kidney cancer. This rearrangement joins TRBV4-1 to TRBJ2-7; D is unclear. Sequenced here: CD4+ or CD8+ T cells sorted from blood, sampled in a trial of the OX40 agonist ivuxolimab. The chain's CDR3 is CASSQESGYEQYF. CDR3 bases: TGCGCCAGCAGCCAAGAATCCGGCTACGAGCAGTACTTC.